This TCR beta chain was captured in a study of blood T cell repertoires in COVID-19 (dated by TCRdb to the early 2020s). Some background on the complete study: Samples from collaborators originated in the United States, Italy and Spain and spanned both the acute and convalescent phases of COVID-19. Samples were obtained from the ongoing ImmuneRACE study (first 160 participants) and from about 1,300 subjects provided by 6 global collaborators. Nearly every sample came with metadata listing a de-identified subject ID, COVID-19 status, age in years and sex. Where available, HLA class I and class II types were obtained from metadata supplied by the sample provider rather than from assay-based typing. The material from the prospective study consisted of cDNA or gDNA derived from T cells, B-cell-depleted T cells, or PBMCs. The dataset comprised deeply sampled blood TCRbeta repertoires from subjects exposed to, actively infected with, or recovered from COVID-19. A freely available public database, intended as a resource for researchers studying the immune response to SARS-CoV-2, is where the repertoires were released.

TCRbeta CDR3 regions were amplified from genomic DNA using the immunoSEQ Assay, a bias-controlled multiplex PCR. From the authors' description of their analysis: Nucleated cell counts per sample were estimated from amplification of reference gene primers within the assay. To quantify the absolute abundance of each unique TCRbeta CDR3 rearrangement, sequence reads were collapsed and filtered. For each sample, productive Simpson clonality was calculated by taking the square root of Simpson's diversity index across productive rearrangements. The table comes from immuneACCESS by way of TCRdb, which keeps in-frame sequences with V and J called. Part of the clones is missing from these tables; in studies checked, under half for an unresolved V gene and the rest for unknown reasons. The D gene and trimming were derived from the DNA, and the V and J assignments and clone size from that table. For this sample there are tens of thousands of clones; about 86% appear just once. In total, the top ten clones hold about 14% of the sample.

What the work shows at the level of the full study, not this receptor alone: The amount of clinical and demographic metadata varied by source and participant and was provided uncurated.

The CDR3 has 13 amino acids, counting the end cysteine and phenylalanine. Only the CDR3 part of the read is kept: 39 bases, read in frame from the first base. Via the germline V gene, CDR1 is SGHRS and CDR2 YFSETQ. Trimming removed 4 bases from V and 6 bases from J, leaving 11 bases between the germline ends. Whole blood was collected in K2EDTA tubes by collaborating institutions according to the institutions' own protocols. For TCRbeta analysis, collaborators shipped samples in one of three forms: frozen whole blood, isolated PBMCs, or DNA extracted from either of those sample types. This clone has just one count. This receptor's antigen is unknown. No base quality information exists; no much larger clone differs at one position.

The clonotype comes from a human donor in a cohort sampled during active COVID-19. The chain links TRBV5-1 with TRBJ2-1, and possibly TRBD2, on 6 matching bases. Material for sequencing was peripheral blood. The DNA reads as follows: TGCGCCAGCAGCCCGGGGACTCGCAATGAGCAGTTCTTC. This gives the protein CASSPGTRNEQFF.